Listed below are T cell receptor beta chains from one sample, sequenced in a study of blood T cells in healthy people across ages. TCRdb itself ran the 5' RACE reads through MiXCR, one entry per CDR3 protein. This table holds 850,000 or so distinct CDR3 sequences, 29% found once. The sample comprised blood. The receptors shown here come from a woman of 80 years or more in good health. The CDR3 runs from the conserved cysteine through the conserved F or W. Fields, in order: D gene, J gene, V gene, clone size, CDR3 protein, CDR3 DNA. D genes are given only for firm matches. Clone size, where shown, is once, few, many, or a class for clones that have expanded.

-,TRBJ2-3,TRBV30,few,CAWRNYGAPVTDTQYF,TGTGCCTGGAGGAACTACGGGGCTCCTGTGACAGATACGCAGTATTTT
TRBD1,TRBJ1-5,TRBV28,-,CASISGTAREPQHF,TGTGCCAGCATTTCCGGGACAGCGCGTGAGCCCCAGCATTTT
TRBD2,TRBJ2-1,TRBV3-1,many,CASSQGTSDIRNEQFF,TGTGCCAGCAGCCAAGGGACTAGCGACATTAGGAATGAGCAGTTCTTC
-,TRBJ2-2,TRBV12-3/TRBV12-4,-,CASSFGLEAGELFF,TGTGCCAGCAGTTTTGGTCTTGAGGCCGGGGAGCTGTTTTTT
-,TRBJ2-3,TRBV7-9,-,CASSHHLGTTDTQYF,TGTGCCAGCAGTCATCACCTAGGGACCACAGATACGCAGTATTTT
TRBD1,TRBJ1-1,TRBV18,few,CASSPQQGDTEAFF,TGTGCCAGCTCACCACAACAGGGGGACACTGAAGCTTTCTTT
TRBD2,TRBJ2-2,TRBV6-2/TRBV6-3,few,CASRHRTSGGRNTGELFF,TGTGCCAGTAGACATCGGACTAGCGGGGGGAGGAACACCGGGGAGCTGTTTTTT
TRBD1,TRBJ1-4,TRBV28,few,CAIPGQGNEKLFF,TGTGCCATCCCGGGACAGGGGAATGAAAAACTGTTTTTT
-,TRBJ2-4,TRBV28,-,CASSLQGHNIQYF,TGTGCCAGCAGCCTACAGGGTCATAACATTCAGTACTTC
TRBD2,TRBJ2-1,TRBV20-1,many,CSAGGLAGSYNEQFF,TGCAGTGCTGGGGGACTAGCGGGCTCCTACAATGAGCAGTTCTTC